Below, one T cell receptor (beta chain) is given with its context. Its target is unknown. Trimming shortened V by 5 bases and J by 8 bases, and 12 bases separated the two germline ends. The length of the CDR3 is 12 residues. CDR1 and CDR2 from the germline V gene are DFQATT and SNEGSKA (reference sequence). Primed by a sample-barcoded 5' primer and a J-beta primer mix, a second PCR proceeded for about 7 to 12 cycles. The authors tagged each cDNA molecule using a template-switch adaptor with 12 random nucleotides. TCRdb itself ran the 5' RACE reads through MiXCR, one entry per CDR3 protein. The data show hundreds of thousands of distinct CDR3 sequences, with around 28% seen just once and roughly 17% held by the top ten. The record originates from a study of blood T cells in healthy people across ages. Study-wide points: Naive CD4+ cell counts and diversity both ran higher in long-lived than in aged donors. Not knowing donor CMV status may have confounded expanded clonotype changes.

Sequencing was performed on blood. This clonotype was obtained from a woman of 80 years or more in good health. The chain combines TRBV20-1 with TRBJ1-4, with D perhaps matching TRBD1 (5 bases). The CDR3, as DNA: TGCAGTGCTGGGGCAAGCGCCGAAAAACTGTTTTTT. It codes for CSAGASAEKLFF.